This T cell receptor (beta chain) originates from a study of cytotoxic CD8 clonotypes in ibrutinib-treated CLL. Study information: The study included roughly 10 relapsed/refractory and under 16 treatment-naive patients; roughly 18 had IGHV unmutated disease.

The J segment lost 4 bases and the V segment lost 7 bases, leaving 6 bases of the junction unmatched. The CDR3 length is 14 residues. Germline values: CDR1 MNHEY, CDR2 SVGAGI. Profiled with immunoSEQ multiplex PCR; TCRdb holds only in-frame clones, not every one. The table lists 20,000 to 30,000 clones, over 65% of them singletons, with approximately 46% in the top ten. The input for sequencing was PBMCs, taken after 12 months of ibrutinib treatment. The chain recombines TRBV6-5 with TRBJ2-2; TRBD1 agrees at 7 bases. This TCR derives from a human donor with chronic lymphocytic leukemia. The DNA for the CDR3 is TGTGCCAGCACCCGGACAGGCGGCACCGGGGAGCTGTTTTTT. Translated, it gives CASTRTGGTGELFF.